What follows describes a single TCR beta chain. This entry comes from a study of T cell changes during pregnancy in multiple sclerosis. In germline, CDR1 is LNHDA, CDR2 SQIVND (reference sequence). V gave up 4 bases and J gave up 5 bases; unmatched junction bases: 5. The CDR3 consists of 14 residues. TCRdb keeps only in-frame clones here, not all; method: immunoSEQ multiplex PCR. The sample lists tens of thousands of clones; roughly nine tenths were seen once. Sequences were derived from peripheral blood, sampled in the second trimester of pregnancy. The V call is TRBV19, the J call TRBJ2-1, with TRBD2 identical over 7 bases. This TCR derives from a female donor with multiple sclerosis, enrolled in a pregnancy study. Written as DNA, the CDR3 is TGTGCCAGTAGTACGTTGCGGGGGAACAATGAGCAGTTCTTC. Protein product: CASSTLRGNNEQFF.